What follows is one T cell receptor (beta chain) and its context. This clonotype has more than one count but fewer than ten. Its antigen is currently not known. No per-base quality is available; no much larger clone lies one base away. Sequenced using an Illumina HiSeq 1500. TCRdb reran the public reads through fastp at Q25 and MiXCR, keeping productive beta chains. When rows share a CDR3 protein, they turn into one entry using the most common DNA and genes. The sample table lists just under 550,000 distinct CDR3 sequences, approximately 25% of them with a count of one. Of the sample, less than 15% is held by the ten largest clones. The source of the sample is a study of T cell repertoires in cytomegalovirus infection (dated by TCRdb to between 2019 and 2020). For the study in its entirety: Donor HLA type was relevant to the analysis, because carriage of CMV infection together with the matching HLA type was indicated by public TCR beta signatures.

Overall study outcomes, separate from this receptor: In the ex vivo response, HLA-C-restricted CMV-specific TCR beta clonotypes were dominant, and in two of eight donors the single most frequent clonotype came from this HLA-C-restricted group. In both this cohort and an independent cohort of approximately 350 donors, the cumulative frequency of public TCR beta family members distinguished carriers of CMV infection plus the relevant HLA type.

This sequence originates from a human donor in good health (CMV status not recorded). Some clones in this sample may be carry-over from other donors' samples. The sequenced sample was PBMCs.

CDR3 protein: CASSPVGESAEQYF. The bases are TGTGCCAGCAGCCCGGTAGGGGAGTCCGCCGAGCAGTACTTC. The chain is made from TRBV7-3 and TRBJ2-7; the D gene may be TRBD1 or TRBD2, since each aligns over 5 bases. Trimming at the junction amounts to 5 bases on V and 6 bases on J, and the germline ends lie 17 bases apart. From the cysteine through the phenylalanine, the CDR3 covers 14 amino acids. Only the CDR3 part of the read is kept: 42 bases, read in frame from the first base. Per the germline V gene, SGHTA is the CDR1 and FQGTGA is the CDR2.